A single sample is the source of the 14 T cell receptor beta chains below, sequenced in a study of blood T cells in healthy people across ages (dated by TCRdb to the mid-2010s). The library was produced with 5' RACE. Reads for this sample came from an Illumina HiSeq 2500. A second PCR of roughly 7 to 11 cycles was performed with a sample-barcoded 5' primer and a J-beta primer mix. TCRdb's own reprocessing of the public reads used fastp at Q25 and MiXCR and kept productive beta chains. Entries are consolidated by CDR3 protein sequence, retaining the most common genes and DNA. The table for this sample lists hundreds of thousands of distinct CDR3 sequences; about 42% of them were counted only once. Roughly 19% of the sample lies in the top ten. Specimen: blood. Receptors were obtained from a woman aged 60-75 years in good health.

The chain employs TRBV27 and TRBJ2-1; D gene uncertain. V was shortened by 5 bases and J by 10 bases, with 21 bases between the two germline ends. The germline V gene encodes CDR1 MNHEY and CDR2 SMNVEV (reference sequence). The CDR3 loop spans 15 amino acids. The CDR3 reads CASSAKPSDSYEQFF. For the CDR3, the DNA is TGTGCCAGCAGTGCCAAACCCAGTGATTCCTACGAGCAGTTCTTC.

This clonotype was counted only a few times. The V call is TRBV24-1, the J call TRBJ2-5; TRBD1 agrees at 12 bases. V lost 9 bases, J lost 4 bases, and 8 bases stayed unmatched. The CDR3 extends over 15 amino acids. Per the germline V gene, CDR1 is KGHDR and CDR2 is SFDVKD. The CDR3 reads CATSQPGQGAETQYF. The CDR3 DNA reads as TGTGCCACCTCACAACCGGGACAGGGGGCAGAGACCCAGTACTTC.

This clonotype was detected many times. The chain employs TRBV2 and TRBJ2-3; 10 bases map to TRBD2. The CDR3 runs to 14 residues. The V gene end was trimmed by 6 bases and the J gene end by 1 base; junction bases not matched to a gene: 1. Germline V gene lookup returns CDR1 SNHLY and CDR2 FYNNEI. CDR3: CASSGTSGTDTQYF. The CDR3 DNA follows: TGTGCCAGCAGCGGGACTAGCGGCACAGATACGCAGTATTTT.

This rearrangement joins TRBV29-1 to TRBJ2-5; 7 positions agree with TRBD1. This CDR3 contains 15 residues. The germline gives CDR1 SQVTM, CDR2 ANQGSEA. The J segment lost 5 bases and the V segment lost 7 bases, leaving 16 bases of the junction unmatched. Here the CDR3 DNA reads TGCAGCGCTAATCTTCGACAGGGTCCTGGCGAGACCCAGTACTTC. It codes for CSANLRQGPGETQYF. Using reference TRBV29-1 and TRBJ2-5 for the parts outside the CDR3, the full variable domain is SAVISQKPSRDICQRGTSLTIQCQVDSQVTMMFWYRQQPGQSLTLIATANQGSEATYESGFVIDKFPISRPNLTFSTLTVSNMSPEDSSIYLCSANLRQGPGETQYFGPGTRLLVL.

The rearrangement joins TRBV7-8 to TRBJ2-6; no clear D. The V end lost 2 bases, the J end lost 0 bases, and 14 bases lay between the germline ends. Germline lookup yields CDR1 SGHVS and CDR2 FQNEAQ. This CDR3 is built from 18 residues. CDR3: CASSLSLAVSSGANVLTF. The CDR3 DNA follows: TGTGCCAGCAGCTTAAGTTTGGCGGTGAGCTCTGGGGCCAACGTCCTGACTTTC.

V is TRBV11-2 and J is TRBJ2-2, with a weak D call TRBD1 (5 bases). The V end lost 1 base, the J end lost 2 bases, and 17 bases lay between the germline ends. This CDR3 spans 18 amino acids. Germline V lookup: CDR1 SGHAT, CDR2 FQNNGV. Here the CDR3 DNA reads TGTGCCAGCAGCTTAGTCCGCGGCCCAGGGCCTAACACCGGGGAGCTGTTTTTT. Its translation is CASSLVRGPGPNTGELFF. The whole variable domain, remainder taken from reference TRBV11-2 and TRBJ2-2, is EAGVAQSPRYKIIEKRQSVAFWCNPISGHATLYWYQQILGQGPKLLIQFQNNGVVDDSQLPKDRFSAERLKGVDSTLKIQPAKLEDSAVYLCASSLVRGPGPNTGELFFGEGSRLTVL.

The chain links TRBV20-1 to TRBJ2-2, with 9 bases fitting TRBD1. Germline V gene lookup returns CDR1 DFQATT and CDR2 SNEGSKA (reference sequence). There are 15 residues in the CDR3. Trimming at V came to 2 bases and at J to 1 base, leaving 2 bases not matched to a gene. Here the CDR3 reads CSARMGQGNTGELFF. The CDR3 DNA sequence: TGCAGTGCTAGAATGGGACAGGGGAACACCGGGGAGCTGTTTTTT.

The genes are TRBV24-1 and TRBJ2-1; the D is unclear. Germline CDR1 KGHDR, CDR2 SFDVKD. The CDR3 extends over 13 amino acids. V lost 0 bases to trimming and J lost 2 bases, with 1 base between them. This CDR3 is CATSDLAYNEQFF. The CDR3, as DNA: TGTGCCACCAGTGATTTGGCCTACAATGAGCAGTTCTTC.

The J gene is TRBJ2-4, the V gene TRBV20-1; D remains ambiguous. The better agreement between TRBJ2-7 and the DNA end casts doubt on the J call. Germline V lookup: CDR1 DFQATT, CDR2 SNEGSKA (reference sequence). The CDR3 covers 11 residues. CDR3 nucleotides: TGCAGTGCTAGAGTTGTAGTCGAGCAGTACTTC. Protein: CSARVVVEQYF.

This clonotype was seen a few times. The chain couples TRBV2 to TRBJ2-3; D unclear. In germline, CDR1 is SNHLY, CDR2 FYNNEI. The CDR3 is 11 residues long. The V end lost 5 bases, the J end lost 5 bases, and 5 bases lay between the germline ends. CDR3 DNA: TGTGCCAGCAGTCGGAAAGATACGCAGTATTTT. This sequence encodes CASSRKDTQYF.

V gene TRBV3-1 combines with J gene TRBJ2-3, with D uncertain. The V end lost 0 bases, the J end lost 2 bases, and 6 bases lay between the germline ends. Per the germline V gene, CDR1 is LGHDT and CDR2 is YNNKEL (reference sequence). The CDR3 runs to 14 residues. CDR3 nucleotide sequence: TGTGCCAGCAGCCAAGATCAACACACAGATACGCAGTATTTT. It encodes CASSQDQHTDTQYF.

The chain carries TRBV18 and TRBJ2-7; D is uncertain. Germline V gene lookup returns CDR1 KGHSH and CDR2 LQKENI. The V end lost 1 base, the J end lost 6 bases, and 7 bases lay between the germline ends. This CDR3 is built from 12 residues. The CDR3 nucleotides are TGTGCCAGCTCACCACATCAGGCCGAGCAGTACTTC. Translation gives CASSPHQAEQYF. Variable domain in full (rest from reference TRBV18 and TRBJ2-7): NAGVMQNPRHLVRRRGQEARLRCSPMKGHSHVYWYRQLPEEGLKFMVYLQKENIIDESGMPKERFSAEFPKEGPSILRIQQVVRGDSAAYFCASSPHQAEQYFGPGTRLTVT.

The chain recombines TRBV12-3 or TRBV12-4 with TRBJ2-3, with 10 bases matching TRBD2. The CDR3 sequence is 15 residues long. The V and J ends lost 5 bases and 6 bases, in that order; junction bases with no gene match: 8. CDR3 nucleotide sequence: TGTGCCAGCAGTCTCGCTCTAGCGGGGGATGATACGCAGTATTTT. It yields the protein CASSLALAGDDTQYF.

The chain couples TRBV5-1 to TRBJ1-4; TRBD1 agrees at 9 bases. This CDR3 spans 15 amino acids. V was pared by 2 bases and J by 5 bases, with 4 bases of the junction left unmatched. CDR1 is SGHRS and CDR2 is YFSETQ in the germline V gene. CDR3 residues: CASSFTGGENEKLFF. CDR3 coding DNA: TGCGCCAGCAGCTTTACAGGGGGCGAGAATGAAAAACTGTTTTTT.